The following is a T cell receptor beta chain sequence with its context. The antigen is not known. Other nucleotide sequences in the sample specify the same CDR3. This sample stems from a study of cytomegalovirus exposure and HLA in healthy donors. Study observations and caveats: A later analysis linked a missense variant in DCLRE1C to the trimming of TCR beta V and J genes. In a later analysis, TCR association rates varied by HLA locus: DRB1 most, HLA-C fewest.

Germline assignment: CDR1 SGHRS and CDR2 YFSETQ. The CDR3 loop spans 14 amino acids. The V gene end was trimmed by 5 bases and the J gene end by 2 bases; junction bases not matched to a gene: 4. PCR used 60 Vbeta primers and 13 Jbeta primers. Repertoires were generated with immunoSEQ multiplex PCR, while TCRdb's copy carries only in-frame clones and drops some. Altogether fewer than 350,000 clones are present, around nine tenths being singletons, with the ten largest covering roughly 2%. The sequence came from a woman aged 18-35 years in good health and CMV-seronegative. V and J are TRBV5-1 and TRBJ2-7; 10 bases align to TRBD1. Sequences were obtained from PBMCs. The CDR3 reads CASSPGQGAYEQYF. CDR3 coding DNA: TGCGCCAGCAGTCCTGGACAGGGGGCCTACGAGCAGTACTTC.